The TCR beta chain under discussion was sequenced for a study of T cell responses to AZD1222 COVID-19 vaccine. Clones were read by immunoSEQ multiplex PCR, and TCRdb kept only the in-frame ones, dropping some. The data hold approximately 190,000 clones, with over 80% observed a single time. This receptor was taken from an adult in good health. The input for sequencing was peripheral blood, taken on day 0 of AZD1222 vaccination.

CDR3 bases: TGTGCCAGCAGCCACACTACAGGGGGCAGAACCGGGGAGCTGTTTTTT. Protein product: CASSHTTGGRTGELFF. V gene TRBV4-2 combines with J gene TRBJ2-2, with 9 bases that match TRBD1. The junction had 7 bases not matched to a gene; V was cut back by 3 bases and J by 5 bases. Germline CDR1 is LGHNA and CDR2 is YNFKEQ. This CDR3 region has 16 residues.